The present T cell receptor beta chain was sequenced within a study of beta chain features in type 1 diabetes. Study summary: All samples yielded some 110 million examined sorted cells.

Comments on this clone: Its target is not known.

Study results and limitations: It was among patients, rather than healthy donors, that naive, central memory and Treg TCRB repertoires appeared more similar. The VDJ junctions of type 1 diabetes patients carried fewer insertions and more deletions.

Since all of the isolated RNA was reverse transcribed, expressed TCRB transcripts were what got sequenced. TCRdb keeps only in-frame clones here, not all; method: immunoSEQ multiplex PCR. The sample has around 300,000 clones, more than 9.5% seen once. Per germline, CDR1 LNHDA and CDR2 SQIVND (reference sequence). The CDR3 has 14 amino acids. Between the trimmed V and J ends, which lost 0 bases and 4 bases, there was a span of 7 bases. This TCR derives from a young woman in good health. The chain has TRBV19 and TRBJ2-1; no definite D call. Material for sequencing was naive CD4+ T cells from blood. The CDR3 bases are TGTGCCAGTAGTATAGATCCAGGATACAATGAGCAGTTCTTC. This gives the protein CASSIDPGYNEQFF.